This TCR beta chain comes out of a study of CD8 T cells in ankylosing spondylitis (TCRdb year 2017). Regarding the complete study: The study set out to find disease-linked TCR variants by profiling T cell receptor beta repertoires in ankylosing spondylitis patients and healthy donors. In total, the full study cohort was made up of nearly 110 healthy donors and about two dozen ankylosing spondylitis patients. Peripheral blood was sampled, and synovial fluid was also collected from ankylosing spondylitis patients.

Sequencing relied on an Illumina HiSeq 2500. Quantitative 5'-RACE with molecular barcodes was used to prepare TCR beta libraries. In the source study's methods: Disease-linked TCR variants were identified with a new computational method built on a probabilistic model of VDJ rearrangement. The public reads were run again by TCRdb, first through fastp at Q25 and then through MiXCR, and only productive beta chains were kept. Duplicate CDR3 protein sequences are folded into a single record with the most common DNA and genes. The authors' filters were not applied to this entry. The sample data list hundreds of thousands of distinct CDR3 sequences, and approximately 12% of these were observed just once. The ten largest clonotypes hold approximately 0.51% of the sample. The CDR3 runs 14 amino acids, cysteine and phenylalanine included. Only CDR3 DNA remains: 42 bases, in frame from the first base. CDR1 and CDR2 are read off the germline V gene (reference sequence) as DFQATT and SNEGSKA. Germline trimming amounts to 2 bases on V and 5 bases on J, with 8 as the count of junction bases outside the gene matches.

On the study overall, not on this receptor specifically: Blood from ankylosing spondylitis patients appeared to be characterized by a TCR beta motif made up of about 8 highly homologous amino acid variants. According to the report, matched synovial fluid samples from ankylosing spondylitis patients were significantly enriched for the disease-linked clones. Some motif variants were previously reported in synovial fluid and blood of reactive arthritis patients, suggesting common disease-initiation mechanisms. A CD8+ phenotype was shown by the disease-linked clones, which were found at relatively low frequencies in peripheral blood.

Of note for this clonotype: Its antigen remains unidentified. No much larger clone exists at a distance of one base, and base qualities are not known.

This clonotype originated in a male donor with ankylosing spondylitis. Rearrangement joined TRBV20-1 to TRBJ1-1; TRBD1 fits 7 bases in the junction. The sample was blood, either unsorted or a sorted T cell fraction (not recorded which). The nucleotide sequence reads TGCAGTGCTAGAAACCCGGGACAGCCGACTGAAGCTTTCTTT. Its translation is CSARNPGQPTEAFF.